These 10 T cell receptor beta chains share one sample of origin, sequenced in a study of T cell responses to AZD1222 COVID-19 vaccine. Sequencing was performed with immunoSEQ multiplex PCR; in TCRdb, only in-frame clones are kept and a portion is missing. The sample has some 150,000 clones, 92% seen once; the top ten hold over 3%. Sample: peripheral blood, taken on day 0 of AZD1222 vaccination. These receptors originate from an adult in good health.

The rearrangement links TRBV6-5 to TRBJ1-1, with D possibly TRBD1 on 6 matching bases. Trimming took 6 bases from V and 1 from J, leaving 12 bases between them. The CDR3 is 14 residues long. Germline CDR1 MNHEY, CDR2 SVGAGI. The CDR3 DNA is TGTGCCAGCAGGAGGACAGCTTCGAACACTGAAGCTTTCTTT. Translating gives CASRRTASNTEAFF.

J is TRBJ1-5 and V is TRBV4-2; D unresolved. CDR1 and CDR2 from the germline V gene are LGHNA and YNFKEQ. Trimming took 1 base from V and 0 from J, leaving 7 bases between them. This CDR3 is built from 15 residues. This CDR3 is CASSQAQNSNQPQHF. Written as DNA, the CDR3 is TGTGCCAGCAGCCAAGCACAGAATAGCAATCAGCCCCAGCATTTT.

V and J are TRBV7-2 and TRBJ1-2; 12 nucleotides line up with TRBD1. V shed 0 bases and J 7 bases; nucleotides not matched to a gene: 6. CDR3 size: 16 residues. Germline V gene data show CDR1 as SGHTA and CDR2 as FQGNSA. CDR3 in amino acids: CASSLAWGTGGVGYTF. The CDR3 bases are TGTGCCAGCAGCTTAGCGTGGGGGACAGGGGGCGTTGGCTACACCTTC.

This clone has a single count. J is TRBJ2-7 and V is TRBV6-2 or TRBV6-3, with 8 bases aligning to TRBD1. V shed 4 bases, J shed 0 bases, and the junction held 5 bases outside the gene matches. The CDR3 covers 15 residues. Germline-derived CDR1 and CDR2 are MNHEY and SVGEGT. CDR3 sequence: CASSWDRKYSYEQYF. The CDR3 coding sequence is TGTGCCAGCAGTTGGGACAGGAAATACTCCTACGAGCAGTACTTC.

This rearrangement joins TRBV11-2 to TRBJ1-4; D is unresolved. CDR1 is SGHAT, CDR2 FQNNGV, per germline. CDR3 size: 14 residues. The V and J ends lost 2 bases and 4 bases respectively, with 8 bases between them. CDR3 region: CASSLRPFNEKLFF. The CDR3 nucleotides are TGTGCCAGCAGCTTAAGACCTTTTAATGAAAAACTGTTTTTT.

This chain connects TRBV19 to TRBJ1-2; D unclear. Trimming pared 2 bases from V and 5 bases from J, leaving 15 bases between. The CDR3 length is 15 residues. CDR1 is LNHDA and CDR2 is SQIVND in the germline V gene (reference sequence). The CDR3 DNA reads as TGTGCCAGTAGTATAACCGCGGGTATCGGTTATGGCTACACCTTC. Its protein product is CASSITAGIGYGYTF.

J is TRBJ2-4 and V is TRBV3-1 (or the pseudogene TRBV3-2); TRBD2 matches at 11 bases. Germline trimming cut 2 bases from V and 0 bases from J; bases unmatched to any gene: 12. The CDR3 loop spans 20 amino acids. Germline V gene sequence: CDR1 LGHDT, CDR2 YNNKEL (reference sequence). The CDR3 DNA reads TGTGCCAGCAGCCAAAGTCCGGGACTAGCGGCCCAGATAGCCAAAAACATTCAGTACTTC. This translates into CASSQSPGLAAQIAKNIQYF.

The chain combines TRBV2 with TRBJ2-3; D call uncertain. Germline V CDR1 and CDR2: SNHLY, FYNNEI. The CDR3 totals 17 residues. The germline V and J ends were trimmed by 0 bases and 5 bases, with 18 bases remaining between them. Here the CDR3 reads CASSEAENIPPLDTQYF. CDR3 DNA: TGTGCCAGCAGTGAAGCGGAGAATATCCCCCCCCTAGATACGCAGTATTTT.

This rearrangement joins TRBV7-2 to TRBJ2-1; possibly TRBD1 for D (5 bases). V dropped 6 bases and J dropped 4 bases, with 16 bases sitting between them. Germline V lookup: CDR1 SGHTA, CDR2 FQGNSA. This CDR3 is 15 amino acids long. DNA of the CDR3: TGTGCCAGCAGGGACAAGGGTACCCTATACAATGAGCAGTTCTTC. Translated, it gives CASRDKGTLYNEQFF. The full variable domain, its missing parts supplied by reference TRBV7-2 and TRBJ2-1, is GAGVSQSPSNKVTEKGKDVELRCDPISGHTALYWYRQSLGQGLEFLIYFQGNSAPDKSGLPSDRFSAERTGGSVSTLTIQRTQQEDSAVYLCASRDKGTLYNEQFFGPGTRLTVL.

This CDR3 is CASSSQSGSTDTQYF. CDR3 sequence (DNA): TGTGCCAGCAGTTCCCAAAGCGGTAGCACAGATACGCAGTATTTT. The genes are TRBV28 and TRBJ2-3, with D tentatively TRBD2 (5 bases). The CDR3 covers 15 residues. CDR1 is MDHEN and CDR2 is SYDVKM in the germline V gene. Trimming stripped 4 bases from V and 0 bases from J, with 11 bases between.